A selection of T cell receptor beta chains follows, all from one sample in a study of response to subunit inactivated influenza vaccine. A single record per CDR3 protein comes from TCRdb applying MiXCR to the RT-PCR reads. The sample shows over 400,000 distinct CDR3 sequences, 10% to 11% of them seen only once. The sequenced sample was PBMCs from blood, obtained roughly 48 days after vaccination. Receptors were obtained from a man aged 50 to 60 who received an inactivated influenza vaccine. CDR3s include the opening cysteine and the closing phenylalanine or tryptophan. The order of the fields is CDR3 length, D gene, clone size, V gene, J gene, CDR3 DNA, CDR3 protein. D genes are given only for firm matches. The size field is filled for only some rows; it gives once, few, many or a size class.

15	NA	NA	TRBV28	TRBJ1-2	TGTGCCAGCAGTTTAGCGGGACGCCTGGGCAGTGGCTACACCTTC	CASSLAGRLGSGYTF
14	NA	NA	TRBV28	TRBJ2-1	TGTGCCAGCAGTTCCACGACAGAATACAATGAGCAGTTCTTC	CASSSTTEYNEQFF
16	NA	few	TRBV4-3	TRBJ2-3	TGCGCCAGCAGCCAATTCAAGCGGCTAAACAAAGATACGCAGTATTTT	CASSQFKRLNKDTQYF
17	TRBD1	few	TRBV4-3	TRBJ2-1	TGCGCCAGCAGCCCAAGTTTCACCGGGACAGGGGAAAATGAGCAGTTCTTC	CASSPSFTGTGENEQFF
15	TRBD2	many	TRBV12-3/TRBV12-4	TRBJ2-1	TGTGCCAGCAGTTTAAGACTAGCGGGATACAATGAGCAGTTCTTC	CASSLRLAGYNEQFF
16	TRBD2	NA	TRBV7-8	TRBJ2-4	TGTGCCAGCAGCCCGGGCGGGGGGGAAGCCAAAAACATTCAGTACTTC	CASSPGGGEAKNIQYF
13	TRBD1	few	TRBV29-1	TRBJ2-5	TGCAGCGTCGGGACAGGGGGCGGAGAGACCCAGTACTTC	CSVGTGGGETQYF
14	NA	NA	TRBV28	TRBJ2-7	TGTGCCAGCAGTTTAGGTTCGTCCCTCTACGAGCAGTACTTC	CASSLGSSLYEQYF
15	NA	few	TRBV20-1	TRBJ2-2	TGCAGCGAGCGGGTTCTCGACATTAACACCGGGGAGCTGTTTTTT	CSERVLDINTGELFF
12	NA	NA	TRBV10-3	TRBJ2-7	TGTGCCATCAGTGACGTACCCTACGAGCAGTACTTC	CAISDVPYEQYF
11	NA	many	TRBV29-1	TRBJ2-1	TGCAGCGTTGAAAGAGGACTCCAGGAGTTCTTC	CSVERGLQEFF
12	NA	many	TRBV20-1	TRBJ2-4	TGCAGTGCCCGCCACGGGCAAAACATTCAGTACTTC	CSARHGQNIQYF
16	NA	many	TRBV5-1	TRBJ2-3	TGCGCCAGCAGCCCGGAAAAACTAGTGGTGGTAGATACGCAGTATTTT	CASSPEKLVVVDTQYF
15	NA	NA	TRBV7-6	TRBJ1-5	TGTGCCAGCAGCTTAGCGGGTTGGGGCGTAGGGCCCCAGCATTTT	CASSLAGWGVGPQHF
15	NA	NA	TRBV2	TRBJ1-5	TGTGCCAGCAGCTCCACGGCGGGGGGGGTACAGCCCCAGCATTTT	CASSSTAGGVQPQHF
14	TRBD2	many	TRBV29-1	TRBJ2-7	TGCAGCGCCGTACTAGCGGGGCTGGAGTACGAGCAGTACTTC	CSAVLAGLEYEQYF
14	NA	NA	TRBV7-2	TRBJ1-1	TGTGCCAGCAGCTTAGCTCGGGATAGGGCTGAAGCTTTCTTT	CASSLARDRAEAFF
13	NA	many	TRBV20-1	TRBJ2-7	TGCAGTGCTAGAGAGACAGTATCCTACGAGCAGTACTTC	CSARETVSYEQYF
16	NA	few	TRBV6-1	TRBJ2-3	TGTGCCAGCAACCCCAGGGGTGTCGGGAGATCAGATACGCAGTATTTT	CASNPRGVGRSDTQYF
14	NA	NA	TRBV15	TRBJ1-1	TGTGCCACCAGCAGAGATCCAGGGAACACTGAAGCTTTCTTT	CATSRDPGNTEAFF
17	TRBD1	NA	TRBV3-1	TRBJ2-2	TGTGCCAGCAGCCATACAGGGGCGAACCTGAACACCGGGGAGCTGTTTTTT	CASSHTGANLNTGELFF
14	TRBD1	NA	TRBV7-8	TRBJ2-3	TGTGCCAGCAGCATGAGGGGGCGCTCAGATACGCAGTATTTT	CASSMRGRSDTQYF
12	NA	many	TRBV20-1	TRBJ2-7	TGCAGTGCTGACGATTTAGCATACGAGCAGTACTTC	CSADDLAYEQYF
14	TRBD1	few	TRBV11-2	TRBJ1-6	TGTGCCAGCAGCTCCCGGGACAGGAATTCACCCCTCCACTTT	CASSSRDRNSPLHF
13	NA	few	TRBV7-3	TRBJ2-7	TGTGCCAGCAGCTATCAACAGGGATCCGAGCAGTACTTC	CASSYQQGSEQYF
12	NA	NA	TRBV12-3/TRBV12-4	TRBJ2-1	TGTGCCAGCAGTTTCAGTACTTCTGAGCAGTTCTTC	CASSFSTSEQFF
16	NA	many	TRBV20-1	TRBJ2-1	TGCAGTGCTAGAGTTAAAGGCCTAGCCCTCTACAATGAGCAGTTCTTC	CSARVKGLALYNEQFF
16	TRBD1	few	TRBV28	TRBJ2-5	TGTGCCAGCAGTTCCCCGAGGGGGCCATCCCAAGAGACCCAGTACTTC	CASSSPRGPSQETQYF
15	NA	few	TRBV4-3	TRBJ2-1	TGCGCCAGCAGCCAAGATGTGGCATCCTACAATGAGCAGTTCTTC	CASSQDVASYNEQFF
19	TRBD1	NA	TRBV11-2	TRBJ2-2	TGTGCCAGCAGCGTAGGGACAGGGGATCGAGGTGGACTGGCCGGGGAGCTGTTTTTT	CASSVGTGDRGGLAGELFF
16	NA	many	TRBV4-2	TRBJ2-1	TGTGCCAGCAGCCAAGATCTGGCTAGCAGGCTCTATGAGCAGTTCTTC	CASSQDLASRLYEQFF
16	NA	many	TRBV7-9	TRBJ2-7	TGTGCCAGCAGCTCGAACCCGTGGGGGAACACCTACGAGCAGTACTTC	CASSSNPWGNTYEQYF
14	NA	medium-sized	TRBV20-1	TRBJ2-5	TGCAGTGCTACCCAAGCGGGCCAGCAAGAGACCCAGTACTTC	CSATQAGQQETQYF
14	NA	many	TRBV5-1	TRBJ1-2	TGCGCCAGCAGCTGGGGGACCTTAGGTTATGGCTACACCTTC	CASSWGTLGYGYTF
15	TRBD2	few	TRBV5-5	TRBJ2-1	TGTGCCAGCAGCTTGGTCCCTAGCGGGAGTTTTGAGCAGTTCTTC	CASSLVPSGSFEQFF
15	NA	NA	TRBV15	TRBJ2-1	TGTGCCACCAGCGGAGGAGAAGACAGCCACAATGAGCAGTTCTTC	CATSGGEDSHNEQFF